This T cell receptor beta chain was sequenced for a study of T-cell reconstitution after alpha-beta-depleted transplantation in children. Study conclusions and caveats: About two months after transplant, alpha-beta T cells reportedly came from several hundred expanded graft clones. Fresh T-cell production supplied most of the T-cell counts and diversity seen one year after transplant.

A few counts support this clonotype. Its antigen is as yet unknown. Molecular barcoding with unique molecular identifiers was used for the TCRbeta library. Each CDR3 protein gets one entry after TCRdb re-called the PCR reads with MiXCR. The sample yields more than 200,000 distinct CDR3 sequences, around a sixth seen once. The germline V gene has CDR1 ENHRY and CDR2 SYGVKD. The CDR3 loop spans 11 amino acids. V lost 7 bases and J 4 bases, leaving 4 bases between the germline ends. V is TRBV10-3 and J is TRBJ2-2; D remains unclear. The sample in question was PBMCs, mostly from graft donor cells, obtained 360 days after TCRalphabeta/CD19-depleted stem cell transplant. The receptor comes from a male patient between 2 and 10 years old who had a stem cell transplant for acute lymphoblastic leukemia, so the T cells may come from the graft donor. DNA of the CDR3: TGTGCCATCACCGGCACCGGGGAGCTGTTTTTT. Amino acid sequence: CAITGTGELFF.